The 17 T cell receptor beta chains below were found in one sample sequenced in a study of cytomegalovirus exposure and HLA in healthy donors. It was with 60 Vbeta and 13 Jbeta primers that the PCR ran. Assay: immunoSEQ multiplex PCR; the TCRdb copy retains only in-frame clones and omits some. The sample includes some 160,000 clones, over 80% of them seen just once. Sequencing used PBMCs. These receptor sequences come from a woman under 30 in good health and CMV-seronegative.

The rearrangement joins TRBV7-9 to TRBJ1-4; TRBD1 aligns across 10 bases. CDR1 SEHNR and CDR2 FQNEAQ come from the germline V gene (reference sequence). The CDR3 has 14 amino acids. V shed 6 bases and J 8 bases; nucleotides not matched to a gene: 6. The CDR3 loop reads CASSPGTGEEKLFF. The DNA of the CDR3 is TGTGCCAGCAGTCCCGGGACAGGGGAGGAAAAACTGTTTTTT.

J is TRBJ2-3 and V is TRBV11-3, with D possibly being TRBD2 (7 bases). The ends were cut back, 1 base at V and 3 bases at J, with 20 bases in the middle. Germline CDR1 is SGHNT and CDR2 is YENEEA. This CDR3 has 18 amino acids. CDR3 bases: TGTGCCAGCAGCTTAGCCCGACCTCGGGGGGCGAGAACAGATACGCAGTATTTT. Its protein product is CASSLARPRGARTDTQYF.

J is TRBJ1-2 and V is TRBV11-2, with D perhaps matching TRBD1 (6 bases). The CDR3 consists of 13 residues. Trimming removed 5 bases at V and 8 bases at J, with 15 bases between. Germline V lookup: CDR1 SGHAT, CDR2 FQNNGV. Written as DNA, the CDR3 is TGTGCCAGCAGCACCCGGACAGTCGGCGGCTACACCTTC. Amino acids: CASSTRTVGGYTF.

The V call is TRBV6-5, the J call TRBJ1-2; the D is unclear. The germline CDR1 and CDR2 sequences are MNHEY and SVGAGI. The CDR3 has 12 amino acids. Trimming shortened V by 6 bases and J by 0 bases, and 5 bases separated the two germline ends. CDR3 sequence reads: CASRAANYGYTF. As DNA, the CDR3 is TGTGCCAGCAGGGCGGCTAACTATGGCTACACCTTC.

This CDR3 is CASRPTGTNYGYTF. CDR3 nucleotides: TGTGCCAGCAGACCGACAGGGACTAACTATGGCTACACCTTC. The chain links TRBV6-4 to TRBJ1-2; 7 positions agree with TRBD1. Trimming at V came to 6 bases and at J to 0 bases, leaving 4 bases not matched to a gene. The CDR3 loop spans 14 amino acids. Germline V gene data show CDR1 as MRHNA and CDR2 as SNTAGT.

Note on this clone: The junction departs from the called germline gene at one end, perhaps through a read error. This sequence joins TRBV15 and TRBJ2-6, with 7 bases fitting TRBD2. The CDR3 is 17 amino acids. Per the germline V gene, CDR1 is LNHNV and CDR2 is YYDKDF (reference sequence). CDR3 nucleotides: TGTGCCACCACCATCGAAACGGGGGAGGGTGGGGCCAACGGCCTGACTTTC. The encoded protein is CATTIETGEGGANGLTF.

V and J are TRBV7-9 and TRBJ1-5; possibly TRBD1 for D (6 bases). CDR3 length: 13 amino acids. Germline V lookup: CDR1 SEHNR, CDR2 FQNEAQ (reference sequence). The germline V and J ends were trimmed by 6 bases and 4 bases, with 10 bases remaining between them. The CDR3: CASSTQGNQPQHF. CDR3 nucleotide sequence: TGTGCCAGCAGTACACAGGGAAATCAGCCCCAGCATTTT.

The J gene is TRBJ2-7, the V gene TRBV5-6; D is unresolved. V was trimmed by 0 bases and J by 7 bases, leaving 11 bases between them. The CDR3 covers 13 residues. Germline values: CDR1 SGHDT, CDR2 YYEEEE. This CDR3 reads CASSLGHTEEQYF. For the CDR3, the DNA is TGTGCCAGCAGCTTGGGACACACCGAGGAGCAGTACTTC.

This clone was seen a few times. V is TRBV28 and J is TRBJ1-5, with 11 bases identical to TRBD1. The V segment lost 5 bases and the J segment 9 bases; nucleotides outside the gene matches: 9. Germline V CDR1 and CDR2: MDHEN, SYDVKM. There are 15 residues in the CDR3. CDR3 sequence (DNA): TGTGCCAGCAGTAGCCGGGACAGGGGGTTGGGGCCCCAGCATTTT. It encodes CASSSRDRGLGPQHF.

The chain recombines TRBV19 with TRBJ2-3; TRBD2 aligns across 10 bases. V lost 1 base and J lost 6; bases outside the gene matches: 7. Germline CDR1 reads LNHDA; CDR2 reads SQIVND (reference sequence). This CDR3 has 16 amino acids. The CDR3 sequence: CASSIVQRGGQDTQYF. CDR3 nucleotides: TGTGCCAGTAGTATAGTTCAGCGGGGGGGCCAGGATACGCAGTATTTT. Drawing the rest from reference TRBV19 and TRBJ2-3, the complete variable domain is DGGITQSPKYLFRKEGQNVTLSCEQNLNHDAMYWYRQDPGQGLRLIYYSQIVNDFQKGDIAEGYSVSREKKESFPLTVTSAQKNPTAFYLCASSIVQRGGQDTQYFGPGTRLTVL.

The CDR3 sequence: CSALTDSNQPQHF. In DNA form, the CDR3 reads TGCAGCGCCCTGACAGATAGCAATCAGCCCCAGCATTTT. J is TRBJ1-5 and V is TRBV29-1; tentative D call: TRBD1 (5 bases). There are 13 residues in the CDR3. Trimming pared 7 bases from V and 0 bases from J, leaving 10 bases between. Germline V CDR1 and CDR2: SQVTM, ANQGSEA. Complete variable domain (other parts from reference TRBV29-1 and TRBJ1-5): SAVISQKPSRDICQRGTSLTIQCQVDSQVTMMFWYRQQPGQSLTLIATANQGSEATYESGFVIDKFPISRPNLTFSTLTVSNMSPEDSSIYLCSALTDSNQPQHFGDGTRLSIL.

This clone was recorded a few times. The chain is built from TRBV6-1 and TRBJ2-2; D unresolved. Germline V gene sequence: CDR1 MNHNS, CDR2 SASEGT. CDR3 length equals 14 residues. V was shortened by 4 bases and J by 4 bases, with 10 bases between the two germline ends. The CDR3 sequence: CASSGQRFTGELFF. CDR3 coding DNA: TGTGCCAGCAGTGGACAACGTTTCACCGGGGAGCTGTTTTTT.

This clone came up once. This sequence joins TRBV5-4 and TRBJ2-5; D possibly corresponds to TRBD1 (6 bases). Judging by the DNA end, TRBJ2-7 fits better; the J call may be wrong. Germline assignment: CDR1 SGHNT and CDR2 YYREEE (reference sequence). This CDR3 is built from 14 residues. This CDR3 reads CASSLEGGSYEQYF. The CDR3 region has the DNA TGTGCCAGCAGCCTGGAAGGGGGCTCCTACGAGCAGTACTTC.

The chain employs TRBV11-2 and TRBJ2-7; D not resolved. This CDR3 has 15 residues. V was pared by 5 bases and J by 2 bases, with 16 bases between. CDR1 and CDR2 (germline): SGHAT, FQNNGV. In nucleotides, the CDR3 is TGTGCCAGCAGCCCCCGGTATCAGGCGACCTACGAGCAGTACTTC. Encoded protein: CASSPRYQATYEQYF.

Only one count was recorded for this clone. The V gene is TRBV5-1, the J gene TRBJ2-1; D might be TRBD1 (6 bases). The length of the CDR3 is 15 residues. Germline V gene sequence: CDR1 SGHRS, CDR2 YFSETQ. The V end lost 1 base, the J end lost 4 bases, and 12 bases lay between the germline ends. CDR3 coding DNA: TGCGCCAGCAGCTTGTCACCAGGGGTTTACAATGAGCAGTTCTTC. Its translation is CASSLSPGVYNEQFF.

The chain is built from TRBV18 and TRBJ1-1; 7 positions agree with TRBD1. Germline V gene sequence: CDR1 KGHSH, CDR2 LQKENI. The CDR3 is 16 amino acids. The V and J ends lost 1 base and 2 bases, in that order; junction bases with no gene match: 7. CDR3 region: CASSPLTGPLNTEAFF. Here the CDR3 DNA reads TGTGCCAGCTCACCACTGACAGGGCCCCTTAACACTGAAGCTTTCTTT. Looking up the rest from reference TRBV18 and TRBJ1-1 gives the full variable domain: NAGVMQNPRHLVRRRGQEARLRCSPMKGHSHVYWYRQLPEEGLKFMVYLQKENIIDESGMPKERFSAEFPKEGPSILRIQQVVRGDSAAYFCASSPLTGPLNTEAFFGQGTRLTVV.

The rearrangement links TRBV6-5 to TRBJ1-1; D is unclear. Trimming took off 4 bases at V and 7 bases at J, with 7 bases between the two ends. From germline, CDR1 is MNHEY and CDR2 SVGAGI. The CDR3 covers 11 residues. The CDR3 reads CASSSGIEAFF. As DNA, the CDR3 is TGTGCCAGCAGTTCGGGAATTGAAGCTTTCTTT.